This T cell receptor (beta chain) was sequenced for a study of blood T cell repertoires in COVID-19 (dated by TCRdb to 2018 to 2021). As for the study more broadly: Samples covering the acute and convalescent phases of COVID-19 were provided by collaborators in the United States, Italy and Spain. The prospective study material was composed of cDNA or gDNA derived from T cells, B-cell-depleted T cells, or PBMCs. Subjects who had been exposed to COVID-19, were actively infected with it, or had recovered from it provided the deeply sampled blood TCRbeta repertoires that made up the dataset. A freely available public database, intended as a resource for researchers studying the immune response to SARS-CoV-2, is where the repertoires were released. The samples were drawn from two sources: the first 160 participants of the ongoing ImmuneRACE study, and 950 to 1,500 subjects contributed by 6 global collaborators. A de-identified subject ID, COVID-19 status, age in years and sex were almost always included in the sample metadata. Where available, HLA class I and class II types were taken from metadata supplied by the sample provider and were not determined by assay-based typing. Results the study describes overall, beyond this receptor: The quantity of clinical and demographic metadata differed by source and by participant and was supplied without curation.

Reading from cysteine to phenylalanine, the CDR3 counts 13 amino acids. Of all the DNA, just the CDR3 is kept, 39 bases in frame from base 1. CDR1 and CDR2 are drawn from the germline V gene (reference sequence): MNHNY, SVGAGI. Trimming at the junction amounts to 6 bases on V and 3 bases on J, and the germline ends lie 11 bases apart. TCRbeta CDR3 regions were amplified from genomic DNA using the immunoSEQ Assay, a bias-controlled multiplex PCR. The study's own analysis went as follows. The number of nucleated cells in each sample was estimated from the amplification of reference gene primers within the assay. To quantify the absolute abundance of each unique TCRbeta CDR3 rearrangement, sequence reads were collapsed and filtered. For each sample, productive Simpson clonality was calculated as the square root of Simpson's diversity index over productive rearrangements. TCRdb retrieved this table from immuneACCESS and kept in-frame rearrangements only. Not all clones are present; in checked studies, unresolved V genes account for under half, and no reason is known for the remainder. The D gene and trimming were derived from the DNA, and the V and J assignments and clone size from that table. For this sample the table gives fewer than 110,000 clones, of which roughly 90% were detected only once. The top ten constitute 17% of the sample.

With respect to this clone: No cognate antigen has been identified for it. No clone much larger than this one lies a single base away; base qualities are absent.

Each collaborating institution followed its own protocols to collect whole blood in K2EDTA tubes. Collaborator samples were shipped for TCRbeta analysis as frozen whole blood, isolated PBMCs, or DNA extracted from either sample type. Input material: peripheral blood. This chain joins TRBV6-6 to TRBJ1-2; the D gene cannot be named for sure. The receptor was isolated from a woman older than 75 in a cohort sampled during active COVID-19. The bases read TGTGCCAGCAGCCCTGGGCAGGACTATGGCTACACCTTC. Its coded protein is CASSPGQDYGYTF.